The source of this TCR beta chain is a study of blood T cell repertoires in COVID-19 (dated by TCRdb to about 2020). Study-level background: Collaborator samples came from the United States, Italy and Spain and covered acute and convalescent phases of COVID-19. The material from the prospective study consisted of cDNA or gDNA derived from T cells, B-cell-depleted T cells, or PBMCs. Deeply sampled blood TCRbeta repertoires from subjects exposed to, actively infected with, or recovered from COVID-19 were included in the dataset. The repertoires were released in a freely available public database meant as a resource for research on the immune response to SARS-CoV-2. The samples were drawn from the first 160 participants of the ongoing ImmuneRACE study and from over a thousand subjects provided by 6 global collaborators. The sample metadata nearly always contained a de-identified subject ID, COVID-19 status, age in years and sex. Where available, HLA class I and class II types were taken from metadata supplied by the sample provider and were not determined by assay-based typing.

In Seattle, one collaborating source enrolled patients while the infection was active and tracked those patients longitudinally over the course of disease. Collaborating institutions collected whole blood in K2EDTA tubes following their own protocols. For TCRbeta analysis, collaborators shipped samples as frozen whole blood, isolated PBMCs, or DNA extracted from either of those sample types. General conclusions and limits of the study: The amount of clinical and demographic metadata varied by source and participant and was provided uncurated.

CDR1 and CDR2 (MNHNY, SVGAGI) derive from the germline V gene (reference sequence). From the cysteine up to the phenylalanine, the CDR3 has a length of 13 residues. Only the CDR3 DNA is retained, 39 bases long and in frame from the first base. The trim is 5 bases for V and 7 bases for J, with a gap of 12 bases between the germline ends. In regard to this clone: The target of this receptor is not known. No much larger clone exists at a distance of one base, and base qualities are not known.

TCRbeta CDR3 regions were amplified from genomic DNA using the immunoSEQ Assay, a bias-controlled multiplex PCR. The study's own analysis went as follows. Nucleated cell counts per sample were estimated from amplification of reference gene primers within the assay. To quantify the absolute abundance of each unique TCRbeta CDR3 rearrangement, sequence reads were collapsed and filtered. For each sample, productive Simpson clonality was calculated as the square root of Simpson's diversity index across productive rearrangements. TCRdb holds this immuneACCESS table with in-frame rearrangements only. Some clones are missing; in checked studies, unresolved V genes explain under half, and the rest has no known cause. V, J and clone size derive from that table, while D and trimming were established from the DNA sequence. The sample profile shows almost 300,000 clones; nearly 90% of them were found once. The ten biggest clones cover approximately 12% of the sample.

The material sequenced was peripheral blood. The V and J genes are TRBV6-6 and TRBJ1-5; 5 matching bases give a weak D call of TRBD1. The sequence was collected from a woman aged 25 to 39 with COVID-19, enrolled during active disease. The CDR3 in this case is CASSLVGGQPQHF. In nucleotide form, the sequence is TGTGCCAGCAGTCTGGTGGGGGGACAGCCCCAGCATTTT.